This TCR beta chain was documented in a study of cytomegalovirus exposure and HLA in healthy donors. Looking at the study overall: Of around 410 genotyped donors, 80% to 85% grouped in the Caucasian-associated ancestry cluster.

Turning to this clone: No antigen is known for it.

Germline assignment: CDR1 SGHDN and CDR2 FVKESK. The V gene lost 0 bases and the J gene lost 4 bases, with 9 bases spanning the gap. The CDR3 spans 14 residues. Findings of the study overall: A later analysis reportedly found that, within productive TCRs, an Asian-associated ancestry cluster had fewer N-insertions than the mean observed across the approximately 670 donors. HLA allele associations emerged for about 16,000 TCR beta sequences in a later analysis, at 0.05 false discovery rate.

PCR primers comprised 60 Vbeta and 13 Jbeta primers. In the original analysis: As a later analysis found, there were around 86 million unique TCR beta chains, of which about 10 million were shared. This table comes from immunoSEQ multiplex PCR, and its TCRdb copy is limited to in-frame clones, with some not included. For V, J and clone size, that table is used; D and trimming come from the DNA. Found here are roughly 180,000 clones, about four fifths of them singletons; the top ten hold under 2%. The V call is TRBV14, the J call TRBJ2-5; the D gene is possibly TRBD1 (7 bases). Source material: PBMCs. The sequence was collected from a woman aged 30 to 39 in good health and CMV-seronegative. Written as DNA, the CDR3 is TGTGCCAGCAGCCAAGATCAGGGGGGAGAGACCCAGTACTTC. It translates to CASSQDQGGETQYF.